The 14 T cell receptor beta chains in this list originate from one sample, sequenced in a study of blood T cell repertoires in COVID-19. Repertoires were generated with immunoSEQ multiplex PCR, while TCRdb's copy carries only in-frame clones and drops some. This repertoire shows roughly 380,000 clones, more than 85% found once; its top ten account for 2.5% to 3%. Sequenced material: PBMCs or T cells enriched from blood (not recorded which). These receptors were taken from a woman under 40 who had recovered from COVID-19.

In its sample, this clone was seen once. The same CDR3 is also encoded by other DNA sequences in this sample. The rearrangement uses TRBV6-2 or TRBV6-3 and TRBJ2-5; the D gene is possibly TRBD2 (6 bases). The germline CDR1 and CDR2 sequences are MNHEY and SVGEGT. This CDR3 contains 12 residues. With 2 bases removed from V and 8 bases from J, the gap between germline ends came to 9 bases. The CDR3 DNA sequence: TGTGCCAGCAGTTACGGCGGGGAAACCCAGTACTTC. This codes for CASSYGGETQYF.

The genes are TRBV3-1 (or the pseudogene TRBV3-2) and TRBJ2-3; D uncertain. V was clipped by 0 bases and J by 6 bases, with 13 bases between them. CDR1 and CDR2 (germline): LGHDT, YNNKEL (reference sequence). The CDR3 has 15 amino acids. CDR3 sequence (DNA): TGTGCCAGCAGCCAAGATACCCTACGAGCGGATACGCAGTATTTT. It specifies CASSQDTLRADTQYF.

The chain recombines TRBV18 with TRBJ2-7, with D possibly TRBD1 on 5 matching bases. In germline, CDR1 is KGHSH, CDR2 LQKENI. V was clipped by 0 bases and J by 2 bases, with 14 bases between them. The CDR3 is 16 amino acids. The CDR3 loop is CASSPPQGSTPYEQYF. In DNA form, the CDR3 reads TGTGCCAGCTCACCACCTCAGGGTTCTACCCCCTACGAGCAGTACTTC.

The rearrangement joins TRBV3-1 (or the pseudogene TRBV3-2) to TRBJ1-1; maybe TRBD1 (5 bases). Per germline, CDR1 LGHDT and CDR2 YNNKEL (reference sequence). Deletions cut 1 base from V and 5 bases from J, with 11 bases between. This CDR3 spans 14 amino acids. The CDR3 nucleotides read TGTGCCAGCAGCCAAGGGGGCAGAACAACTGAAGCTTTCTTT. Its protein product is CASSQGGRTTEAFF.

The rearrangement uses TRBV18 and TRBJ1-3; tentatively, D is TRBD1 (5 bases). The germline gives CDR1 KGHSH, CDR2 LQKENI. CDR3 length equals 17 residues. V lost 1 base and J 0 bases, leaving 13 bases between the germline ends. CDR3 nucleotide sequence: TGTGCCAGCTCACCACAGTTCGGGGGATCCTCTGGAAACACCATATATTTT. Its translation: CASSPQFGGSSGNTIYF. The variable domain in full, with the rest retrieved from reference TRBV18 and TRBJ1-3, is NAGVMQNPRHLVRRRGQEARLRCSPMKGHSHVYWYRQLPEEGLKFMVYLQKENIIDESGMPKERFSAEFPKEGPSILRIQQVVRGDSAAYFCASSPQFGGSSGNTIYFGEGSWLTVV.

The CDR3 DNA reads as TGTGCCAGCAGCCAAGATAAGGGAGACCGGAACACCGGGGAGCTGTTTTTT. Residues: CASSQDKGDRNTGELFF. The chain is built from TRBV4-2 and TRBJ2-2; tentatively, D is TRBD2 (5 bases). Germline-derived CDR1 and CDR2 are LGHNA and YNFKEQ. This CDR3 comprises 17 residues. V was cut by 0 bases and J by 1 base, with 12 bases left in between.

The chain links TRBV4-1 to TRBJ2-2, with D perhaps matching TRBD1 (6 bases). The CDR3 sequence is 18 residues long. V was trimmed by 4 bases and J by 5 bases, leaving 23 bases between them. Looked up from germline, CDR1 is MGHRA and CDR2 is YSYEKL. CDR3 nucleotide sequence: TGCGCCAGCAGCCTCAAGGACGTGGGGACATCCCAAACCGGGGAGCTGTTTTTT. Translating gives CASSLKDVGTSQTGELFF.

J is TRBJ2-2 and V is TRBV5-1; tentative D call: TRBD2 (6 bases). The germline CDR1 and CDR2 sequences are SGHRS and YFSETQ. With 4 bases removed from V and 6 bases from J, the gap between germline ends came to 10 bases. The CDR3 extends over 13 amino acids. DNA of the CDR3: TGCGCCAGCAGCGGACTATATGCCGGGGAGCTGTTTTTT. Translated, it gives CASSGLYAGELFF. Full variable domain (remainder filled in from reference TRBV5-1 and TRBJ2-2): KAGVTQTPRYLIKTRGQQVTLSCSPISGHRSVSWYQQTPGQGLQFLFEYFSETQRNKGNFPGRFSGRQFSNSRSEMNVSTLELGDSALYLCASSGLYAGELFFGEGSRLTVL.

This clone was seen more than once but under ten times. The chain uses TRBV2 and TRBJ2-7; TRBD1 agrees at 8 bases. This CDR3 region has 14 residues. Unmatched junction bases numbered 7, after V lost 6 bases and J lost 3 bases. Germline CDR1 reads SNHLY; CDR2 reads FYNNEI. The CDR3 DNA reads TGTGCCAGCAGCGTCCAGGGGGCAGACTACGAGCAGTACTTC. Translating it yields CASSVQGADYEQYF.

The J gene is TRBJ2-7, the V gene TRBV5-1; 8 nucleotides match TRBD2. The CDR3 spans 15 residues. J was trimmed by 1 base and V by 1 base; bases with no gene match: 4. CDR1 and CDR2 (germline): SGHRS, YFSETQ. The CDR3: CASSLIGGASYEQYF. For the CDR3, the DNA is TGCGCCAGCAGCTTGATCGGGGGGGCTTCCTACGAGCAGTACTTC.

This clone has only one observation. The V call is TRBV12-5, the J call TRBJ2-5; D might be TRBD2 (6 bases). Looked up from germline, CDR1 is LGHNT and CDR2 is FRNRAP. This CDR3 spans 14 amino acids. The ends were cut back, 6 bases at V and 4 bases at J, with 15 bases in the middle. CDR3 protein: CASGPSGGVETQYF. The CDR3 DNA reads TGTGCTAGTGGCCCCTCCGGAGGGGTAGAGACCCAGTACTTC.

The chain combines TRBV19 with TRBJ1-2; perhaps TRBD1 as D (5 bases). Trimming cost V 4 bases and J 2 bases, with 14 bases left between them. The germline V gene has CDR1 LNHDA and CDR2 SQIVND (reference sequence). CDR3 length: 15 residues. CDR3 DNA: TGTGCCAGTAGTACATTGACAGAGTTCAACTATGGCTACACCTTC. Translating it yields CASSTLTEFNYGYTF. The variable domain in full, with the rest retrieved from reference TRBV19 and TRBJ1-2, is DGGITQSPKYLFRKEGQNVTLSCEQNLNHDAMYWYRQDPGQGLRLIYYSQIVNDFQKGDIAEGYSVSREKKESFPLTVTSAQKNPTAFYLCASSTLTEFNYGYTFGSGTRLTVV.

This rearrangement joins TRBV7-9 to TRBJ2-5; possibly TRBD2 for D (6 bases). Germline CDR1 reads SEHNR; CDR2 reads FQNEAQ (reference sequence). The V end was cut by 3 bases, the J end by 5 bases, with 13 bases between. The length of the CDR3 is 14 residues. CDR3 amino acids: CASSFKAGWETQYF. Written as DNA, the CDR3 is TGTGCCAGCAGCTTTAAAGCGGGCTGGGAGACCCAGTACTTC.

This chain connects TRBV27 to TRBJ2-7; 10 bases fit TRBD1. CDR3 length: 13 residues. Trimming took 5 bases from V and 6 from J; bases not matched to a gene: 4. Germline values: CDR1 MNHEY, CDR2 SMNVEV (reference sequence). CDR3 protein: CASSVTGGPEQYF. DNA for the CDR3: TGTGCCAGCAGTGTGACAGGGGGCCCCGAGCAGTACTTC.